One sample yielded the 14 T cell receptor beta chains listed below, sequenced in a study of T cell repertoires in cytomegalovirus infection. Which antigens these TCRs recognize remains unknown. TCRdb reanalysed the reads using MiXCR and keeps one entry per CDR3 protein. The sample holds about 85,000 distinct CDR3 sequences, about half seen once. This material consisted of CD8+ T cells from cultured PBMCs, taken from culture after CMV antigen stimulation. The receptors stem from a human donor in good health (CMV status not recorded). Some clones in this sample may be carry-over from other donors' samples.

This clonotype was counted a few times. This chain joins TRBV20-1 and TRBJ1-1; 8 nucleotides line up with TRBD1. The V segment lost 3 bases and the J segment 3 bases; nucleotides outside the gene matches: 3. Germline values: CDR1 DFQATT, CDR2 SNEGSKA (reference sequence). This CDR3 contains 13 residues. Written as DNA, the CDR3 is TGCAGTGCTAGGACAGGGGAGGACACTGAAGCTTTCTTT. It codes for CSARTGEDTEAFF.

The V gene is TRBV4-1, the J gene TRBJ1-1, with TRBD1 as a possible D gene (5 bases). The germline CDR1 and CDR2 sequences are MGHRA and YSYEKL. Trimming shortened V by 4 bases and J by 7 bases, and 19 bases separated the two germline ends. This CDR3 has 15 amino acids. The CDR3 loop is CASSPLGTFPNEAFF. CDR3 coding DNA: TGCGCCAGCAGCCCCCTCGGGACTTTTCCCAATGAAGCTTTCTTT.

In DNA, the CDR3 is TGTGCCAGCAGTCTGGACAGGTTCAACTATGGCTACACCTTC. It codes for CASSLDRFNYGYTF. The gene calls are TRBV6-5 and TRBJ1-2, with TRBD1 matching over 7 bases. Germline-derived CDR1 and CDR2 are MNHEY and SVGAGI. Trimming at V came to 5 bases and at J to 2 bases, leaving 5 bases not matched to a gene. The CDR3 runs to 14 residues.

This chain links TRBV20-1 with TRBJ2-1; 11 bases are a match to TRBD2. CDR3 size: 13 residues. Germline CDR1 reads DFQATT; CDR2 reads SNEGSKA (reference sequence). This chain's CDR3 is CIRFLAGGGEQFF. CDR3 DNA: TGCATACGATTCCTAGCGGGGGGCGGTGAGCAGTTCTTC.

This sequence joins TRBV15 and TRBJ1-5; D ambiguous. This CDR3 region has 15 residues. Trimming pared 0 bases from V and 7 bases from J, leaving 13 bases between. Germline lookup yields CDR1 LNHNV and CDR2 YYDKDF (reference sequence). CDR3 sequence: CATSREEEGLQPQHF. As DNA, the CDR3 is TGTGCCACCAGCAGAGAGGAAGAGGGATTGCAGCCCCAGCATTTT.

The rearrangement uses TRBV5-1 and TRBJ2-5; D ambiguous. Germline values: CDR1 SGHRS, CDR2 YFSETQ. V was shortened by 4 bases and J by 4 bases, with 14 bases between the two germline ends. The CDR3 has 14 amino acids. The CDR3 is CASSMVDRRETQYF. Here the CDR3 DNA reads TGCGCCAGCAGCATGGTCGATAGAAGAGAGACCCAGTACTTC.

The chain has TRBV6-2 or TRBV6-3 and TRBJ2-1; 10 bases fit TRBD2. CDR1 and CDR2 (germline): MNHEY, SVGEGT. The CDR3 runs to 16 residues. V lost 0 bases and J lost 4; bases outside the gene matches: 3. CDR3 loop: CASSYSERGGYNEQFF. The CDR3 DNA sequence: TGTGCCAGCAGTTACTCGGAGCGGGGGGGATACAATGAGCAGTTCTTC.

The V and J genes are TRBV5-4 and TRBJ2-1; no firm D call. The CDR3 is made up of 13 amino acids. The V gene lost 4 bases and the J gene lost 4 bases, with 9 bases spanning the gap. Per the germline V gene, CDR1 is SGHNT and CDR2 is YYREEE (reference sequence). In nucleotides, the CDR3 is TGTGCCAGCAGCGTCTATGGATACAATGAGCAGTTCTTC. Protein sequence: CASSVYGYNEQFF.

This clonotype was counted only a few times. The rearrangement uses TRBV7-6 and TRBJ2-3, with D perhaps assigned TRBD1 or TRBD2 (6 bases each). The CDR3 length is 12 residues. CDR1 is SGHVS, CDR2 FNYEAQ, per germline. V lost 0 bases and J 9 bases, leaving 7 bases between the germline ends. The CDR3 sequence is CASSLAGGTQYF. The CDR3 bases are TGTGCCAGCAGCTTAGCGGGGGGCACGCAGTATTTT.

Only a few counts were recorded for this clonotype. V and J are TRBV28 and TRBJ2-3; D may be TRBD2 (5 bases). Germline CDR1 is MDHEN and CDR2 is SYDVKM. This CDR3 has 17 amino acids. V was trimmed by 4 bases and J by 0 bases, leaving 17 bases between them. The CDR3 here is CASSSGIWTTSTDTQYF. DNA of the CDR3: TGTGCCAGCAGTTCCGGGATTTGGACCACTAGCACAGATACGCAGTATTTT.

The chain employs TRBV7-3 and TRBJ2-1; 13 bases are shared with TRBD2. Per germline, CDR1 SGHTA and CDR2 FQGTGA. This CDR3 is 14 amino acids long. V was pared by 5 bases and J by 7 bases, with 2 bases of the junction left unmatched. CDR3 nucleotide sequence: TGTGCCAGCAGCGAGACTAGCGGGAGGAATGAGCAGTTCTTC. It codes for CASSETSGRNEQFF.

This rearrangement joins TRBV19 to TRBJ2-1; 10 nucleotides align to TRBD2. This CDR3 is 17 amino acids long. CDR1 is LNHDA, CDR2 SQIVND, per germline (reference sequence). V was clipped by 2 bases and J by 7 bases; unmatched bases: 11. CDR3 amino acids: CASSIMRASGSWNEQFF. In DNA, the CDR3 is TGTGCCAGTAGTATAATGAGGGCTAGCGGGAGCTGGAATGAGCAGTTCTTC.

This clonotype has a handful of counts. In nucleotides, the CDR3 is TGTGCCAGCAGTCCGGGGCGGGACTCCTACGAGCAGTACTTC. Translated, it gives CASSPGRDSYEQYF. The chain couples TRBV28 to TRBJ2-7, with D perhaps matching TRBD2 (6 bases). The CDR3 sequence is 14 residues long. From germline, CDR1 is MDHEN and CDR2 SYDVKM. The V gene lost 5 bases and the J gene lost 0 bases, with 11 bases spanning the gap.

The chain combines TRBV7-2 with TRBJ2-1, with a weak D call TRBD2 (5 bases). From germline, CDR1 is SGHTA and CDR2 FQGNSA. V was cut by 3 bases and J by 8 bases, with 14 bases left in between. This CDR3 spans 14 amino acids. The DNA of the CDR3 is TGTGCCAGCAGCTTTCGGGGTCCGGGCGATGAGCAGTTCTTC. Its translation is CASSFRGPGDEQFF.